Reported below is one TCR beta chain. It lacks a known antigen. The sample holds no much larger clone one base away, and base qualities are not on file. The entry originates in a study of blood T cell repertoires in COVID-19 (dated by TCRdb to the early 2020s). Study-wide context: Samples from collaborators originated in the United States, Italy and Spain and spanned both the acute and convalescent phases of COVID-19. The prospective study material was composed of cDNA or gDNA derived from T cells, B-cell-depleted T cells, or PBMCs. Subjects who had been exposed to COVID-19, were actively infected with it, or had recovered from it provided the deeply sampled blood TCRbeta repertoires that made up the dataset. A freely available public database, intended as a resource for researchers studying the immune response to SARS-CoV-2, is where the repertoires were released. The samples were drawn from the first 160 participants of the ongoing ImmuneRACE study and from 1,200 or so subjects provided by 6 global collaborators. The sample metadata nearly always contained a de-identified subject ID, COVID-19 status, age in years and sex. HLA class I and class II types, where available, came from metadata supplied by the sample provider rather than from assay-based typing.

For CDR1 and CDR2, the germline V gene lists MDHEN and SYDVKM. The trim is 5 bases for V and 7 bases for J, with a gap of 14 bases between the germline ends. From its cysteine to its phenylalanine, the CDR3 spans 13 amino acids. The read is trimmed to its CDR3 DNA, 39 bases read in frame from base 1. The paper's findings and limits, for the study overall: The amount of clinical and demographic metadata varied by source and participant and was provided uncurated.

One collaborating source in Seattle enrolled patients during active infection and followed them longitudinally through the course of disease. Whole blood was collected in K2EDTA tubes by collaborating institutions according to the institutions' own protocols. For TCRbeta analysis, collaborator samples were shipped as frozen whole blood, as isolated PBMCs, or as DNA extracted from either sample type. TCRbeta CDR3 regions were amplified from genomic DNA by means of the immunoSEQ Assay, a bias-controlled multiplex PCR. As for the original processing: The number of nucleated cells in each sample was estimated from the amplification of reference gene primers within the assay. To quantify the absolute abundance of each unique TCRbeta CDR3 rearrangement, sequence reads were collapsed and filtered. Productive Simpson clonality was computed per sample as the square root of Simpson's diversity index over productive rearrangements. This immuneACCESS table, as held by TCRdb, lists in-frame sequences with V and J called but not all clones. Of the missing ones, under half trace to an unresolved V gene in checked studies; the others have no known cause. Clone size and V and J calls were adopted from that table, with D and trimming inferred from the DNA. This sample holds under 400,000 clones; 70% to 90% were observed only once. The top ten constitute more than 9% of the sample.

Recombination connected TRBV28 to TRBJ1-2; TRBD1 is possibly the D segment (6 matching bases). Specimen: peripheral blood. This clonotype was obtained from a woman aged 30 to 39 with COVID-19, enrolled during active disease. The CDR3 protein is CASSVTGTVGYTF. The DNA is TGTGCCAGCAGTGTGACAGGAACGGTTGGCTACACCTTC.